The source of this T cell receptor beta chain is a study of cytomegalovirus exposure and HLA in healthy donors. Broader study findings: Accurate HLA-A and HLA-B prediction from TCR beta sequences was reported for most subjects. Donors belonging to an Asian-associated ancestry cluster reportedly showed fewer N-insertions in productive TCRs than the approximately 670-donor mean, according to what a later analysis found. A later analysis showed that HLA-associated TCR beta chains had undergone more clonal expansion than equally common others.

As for the donors, each was a healthy bone marrow donor. This clone has a handful of counts. The antigen remains undetermined. The study ran its PCR with 60 Vbeta and 13 Jbeta primers. The data were produced by immunoSEQ multiplex PCR, yet TCRdb's version contains in-frame clones alone and is incomplete. The table lists under 300,000 clones, just under 85% of them singletons. J gave up 12 bases and V 1 base, and 4 bases lay outside the gene matches. CDR1 and CDR2 (germline): SGHNT, YENEEA. This CDR3 has 12 residues. This clonotype was sampled from a woman aged 40-49 years in good health and CMV-seropositive. The material sequenced was PBMCs. The chain has TRBV11-3 and TRBJ2-7; 9 bases line up with TRBD2. The CDR3 region is CASSLGREGLYF. The CDR3 DNA follows: TGTGCCAGCAGCTTAGGGCGGGAGGGGCTGTACTTC.